Below, 6 T cell receptor beta chains from the same sample are listed, as sequenced in a study of blood T cell repertoires in COVID-19. Measured with immunoSEQ multiplex PCR; TCRdb has only the in-frame clones, and not every one. The table shows 330,000 or so clones, with around 90% occurring only once. The sequenced material came from peripheral blood. These receptors were obtained from a man aged 25-45 years with COVID-19, enrolled during active disease.

V and J are TRBV19 and TRBJ1-4, with TRBD1 identical over 11 bases. In germline, CDR1 is LNHDA, CDR2 SQIVND (reference sequence). CDR3 length equals 15 residues. Trimming took 3 bases from V and 5 from J; bases not matched to a gene: 2. CDR3 nucleotides: TGTGCCAGTAGTATGGGGACAGGGGGAAATGAAAAACTGTTTTTT. Amino acids: CASSMGTGGNEKLFF.

V is TRBV27 and J is TRBJ2-3, with 9 bases lining up with TRBD1. This CDR3 contains 14 residues. V was clipped by 6 bases and J by 6 bases; unmatched bases: 7. Germline CDR1 MNHEY, CDR2 SMNVEV (reference sequence). The CDR3 here is CASSHRGPPDTQYF. The CDR3 bases are TGTGCCAGCAGCCACAGGGGGCCCCCGGATACGCAGTATTTT.

The chain uses TRBV29-1 and TRBJ1-4; unclear D gene. Trimming left V 4 bases short and J 8 bases short, with 14 bases between. The CDR3 totals 13 residues. Germline V gives CDR1 SQVTM, CDR2 ANQGSEA. CDR3 coding DNA: TGCAGCGTTGGCTACAGTGGTGGGGAAAAACTGTTTTTT. Translated, it gives CSVGYSGGEKLFF.

The chain uses TRBV19 and TRBJ2-1, with TRBD1 as a possible D gene (5 bases). The CDR3 is 14 residues long. CDR1 and CDR2 (germline): LNHDA, SQIVND (reference sequence). V dropped 3 bases and J dropped 6 bases, with 12 bases sitting between them. As DNA, the CDR3 is TGTGCCAGTAGTATTGCAGGGCCCGGCAATGAGCAGTTCTTC. This codes for CASSIAGPGNEQFF.

This chain joins TRBV18 and TRBJ2-7; perhaps TRBD1 as D (7 bases). Germline lookup yields CDR1 KGHSH and CDR2 LQKENI. CDR3 length: 16 amino acids. V was clipped by 3 bases and J by 7 bases, with 22 bases between them. CDR3 sequence (DNA): TGTGCCAGCTCACCCGGTCTAGGGGGGCGGACAGGAGAGCAGTACTTC. Translation gives CASSPGLGGRTGEQYF.

The chain combines TRBV19 with TRBJ2-7; the D gene is possibly TRBD2 (5 bases). Germline V gene lookup returns CDR1 LNHDA and CDR2 SQIVND (reference sequence). Trimming removed 10 bases from V and 5 bases from J, with 21 bases in between. The CDR3 length is 14 residues. The DNA for the CDR3 is TGTGCCACTACCCTTAGCGACTTTGGGGACGAGCAGTACTTC. Protein: CATTLSDFGDEQYF.